This entry describes one T cell receptor beta chain. Its antigen is undetermined. This CDR3 comprises 14 residues. The junction had 8 bases not matched to a gene; V was cut back by 3 bases and J by 6 bases. Germline V gene lookup returns CDR1 LGHDT and CDR2 YNNKEL (reference sequence). TCRdb re-analysed the 5' RACE reads in MiXCR, keeping a single row per CDR3 protein. Of 200,000 to 250,000 distinct CDR3 sequences listed, about 26% are singletons. The source of the sample is a study of CD8 T cells in ankylosing spondylitis. Findings of the study overall: Made up of under ten highly homologous variants, a TCR beta motif appeared characteristic of ankylosing spondylitis blood.

This receptor was taken from a male donor with ankylosing spondylitis or in good health (not recorded which). The sequencing sample was made of blood, either unsorted or a sorted T cell fraction (not recorded which). The V gene is TRBV3-1, the J gene TRBJ2-7; 7 bases are a match to TRBD1. The CDR3 nucleotides are TGTGCCAGCAGCCAGGGACAGACAGTTTTCGAGCAGTACTTC. Translating it yields CASSQGQTVFEQYF.